What follows is one T cell receptor beta chain and its context. Method: immunoSEQ multiplex PCR; TCRdb's copy keeps in-frame clones and lacks some. The table has roughly 250,000 clones, over 90% seen once. The data stem from a study of blood T cell repertoires in COVID-19. The wider study: Sources were T cells, B-cell-depleted T cells, or PBMCs; the material itself was cDNA or gDNA.

Sequencing was done on a sample of peripheral blood. The clonotype was recovered from a man aged 25-45 years with COVID-19, enrolled during active disease.

The CDR3 DNA follows: TGCGCCAGCAGCTTGCCTAGCGGTTCGACCCAGTACTTC. Translation: CASSLPSGSTQYF. V usage is TRBV5-1 and J usage is TRBJ2-5; 7 bases agree with TRBD2. With V trimmed by 1 base and J by 7 bases, 4 bases remained unmatched. CDR3 length: 13 residues. Germline lookup yields CDR1 SGHRS and CDR2 YFSETQ.